The source of this T cell receptor beta chain is a study of shared clonotypes between healthy human individuals. Overall study findings and caveats: Among non-shared clonotypes, generation probabilities were lower than among those shared by all four donors.

Each PCR replicate from the sorted subsets contained about 200 ng DNA, which is 25,000 to 30,000 T cell genomes. Clones were read by immunoSEQ multiplex PCR, and TCRdb kept only the in-frame ones, dropping some. The sample lists 2.3 million or so clones; roughly 93% were seen once. In regard to this clone: Its matching antigen is unknown.

Per germline, CDR1 SGHAT and CDR2 FQNNGV. Germline trimming cut 1 base from V and 3 bases from J; bases unmatched to any gene: 6. The CDR3 totals 15 residues. The TCR comes from a man aged 18 to 35 in good health. Some clones in this sample may be carry-over from other donors' samples. J is TRBJ2-7 and V is TRBV11-2; 7 positions match TRBD1. Material: naive CD4+ T cells from PBMCs. Described subset: CD45RA+ positively selected. The CDR3 loop is CASSLGGTVSYEQYF. The CDR3 coding sequence is TGTGCCAGCAGCTTAGGGGGGACAGTTAGCTACGAGCAGTACTTC.